These 14 T cell receptor beta chains share one sample of origin, sequenced in a study of blood T cell repertoires in COVID-19. Generated by immunoSEQ multiplex PCR, the TCRdb table keeps only in-frame clones and is missing some. The table shows about 330,000 clones, with around four fifths occurring only once. Sequenced sample: peripheral blood. These receptors were taken from a woman in her fifties or sixties with acute or convalescent COVID-19.

The J gene is TRBJ2-6, the V gene TRBV19, with TRBD1 matching over 8 bases. CDR3 size: 17 residues. The junction had 8 bases not matched to a gene; V was cut back by 5 bases and J by 2 bases. Germline CDR1 and CDR2: LNHDA and SQIVND (reference sequence). The CDR3: CASSPRTGRTGANVLTF. The CDR3 DNA reads TGTGCCAGTAGTCCGCGGACAGGGAGGACTGGGGCCAACGTCCTGACTTTC. Complete variable domain (other parts from reference TRBV19 and TRBJ2-6): DGGITQSPKYLFRKEGQNVTLSCEQNLNHDAMYWYRQDPGQGLRLIYYSQIVNDFQKGDIAEGYSVSREKKESFPLTVTSAQKNPTAFYLCASSPRTGRTGANVLTFGAGSRLTVL.

In its sample, this clone was seen a few times. The genes are TRBV5-1 and TRBJ1-2; 12 nucleotides align to TRBD1. V shed 4 bases and J 5 bases; nucleotides not matched to a gene: 6. Germline V gene data show CDR1 as SGHRS and CDR2 as YFSETQ. The CDR3 contains 15 residues. In DNA form, the CDR3 reads TGCGCCAGCAGCGCCGGGACAGGGGGCTTATATGGCTACACCTTC. The encoded protein is CASSAGTGGLYGYTF.

V and J are TRBV5-1 and TRBJ2-3; D possibly corresponds to TRBD2 (5 bases). Trimming left V 5 bases short and J 2 bases short, with 12 bases between. Germline V lookup: CDR1 SGHRS, CDR2 YFSETQ. The CDR3 is 14 amino acids. The CDR3 protein is CASRQGGYTDTQYF. For the CDR3, the DNA is TGCGCCAGCAGGCAAGGAGGCTACACAGATACGCAGTATTTT.

The chain recombines TRBV5-6 with TRBJ1-1; a possible D gene is TRBD1 (6 bases). V was shortened by 6 bases and J by 2 bases, with 17 bases between the two germline ends. This CDR3 spans 15 amino acids. The germline CDR1 and CDR2 sequences are SGHDT and YYEEEE. The CDR3 loop reads CASILVRGYNTEAFF. Here the CDR3 DNA reads TGTGCCAGCATCCTGGTCAGGGGATACAACACTGAAGCTTTCTTT.

The chain recombines TRBV4-1 with TRBJ1-1, with a weak D call TRBD1 (5 bases). The CDR3 contains 16 residues. Germline lookup yields CDR1 MGHRA and CDR2 YSYEKL. The V end lost 1 base, the J end lost 1 base, and 13 bases lay between the germline ends. Here the CDR3 reads CASSQVQDGQNTEAFF. The CDR3 nucleotides read TGCGCCAGCAGCCAAGTCCAAGACGGACAGAACACTGAAGCTTTCTTT.

The chain has TRBV7-2 and TRBJ2-7; 9 bases are a match to TRBD1. The V gene's germline CDR1 is SGHTA and CDR2 FQGNSA. The V gene end was trimmed by 0 bases and the J gene end by 1 base; junction bases not matched to a gene: 4. There are 16 residues in the CDR3. Here the CDR3 reads CASSLAGGQGSYEQYF. The CDR3 DNA reads as TGTGCCAGCAGCTTAGCGGGAGGACAGGGGTCCTACGAGCAGTACTTC.

As concerns this clone: Other DNA sequences in the sample encode the same CDR3. The CDR3 here is CAIRGQAGNTIYF. The CDR3 DNA follows: TGTGCCATCAGAGGACAGGCTGGAAACACCATATATTTT. The chain is built from TRBV10-3 and TRBJ1-3; 7 positions agree with TRBD1. Trimming took 6 bases from V and 2 from J; bases not matched to a gene: 1. The CDR3 has 13 residues. CDR1 ENHRY and CDR2 SYGVKD come from the germline V gene.

The chain carries TRBV27 and TRBJ2-5; 13 nucleotides agree with TRBD2. Germline V gene lookup returns CDR1 MNHEY and CDR2 SMNVEV (reference sequence). V shed 4 bases, J shed 4 bases, and the junction held 12 bases outside the gene matches. CDR3 length: 18 residues. The CDR3 protein is CASSSDTSGRALGETQYF. CDR3 DNA: TGTGCCAGCAGTTCGGATACTAGCGGGAGGGCCTTGGGAGAGACCCAGTACTTC.

This chain connects TRBV5-6 to TRBJ2-1, with 9 bases aligning to TRBD1. CDR1 SGHDT and CDR2 YYEEEE come from the germline V gene. The CDR3 spans 16 residues. After removal of 1 base from V and 8 bases from J, the junction contained 10 bases not matched to a gene. The CDR3 DNA reads TGTGCCAGCAGCTTGATGGCGGGACAGGGAAGTGATGAGCAGTTCTTC. Protein sequence: CASSLMAGQGSDEQFF.

The chain couples TRBV6-5 to TRBJ1-5; D is perhaps TRBD1 (6 bases). The CDR3 loop spans 12 amino acids. The germline V gene encodes CDR1 MNHEY and CDR2 SVGAGI. Trimming stripped 6 bases from V and 7 bases from J, with 10 bases between. The CDR3 DNA is TGTGCCAGCAGCAGGACAGACCAGCCCCAGCATTTT. Protein product: CASSRTDQPQHF.

This clone appeared once. The V gene is TRBV7-9, the J gene TRBJ2-5; 14 nucleotides match TRBD2. With V trimmed by 3 bases and J by 5 bases, 5 bases remained unmatched. This CDR3 has 16 residues. Germline V gene data show CDR1 as SEHNR and CDR2 as FQNEAQ (reference sequence). CDR3 DNA sequence: TGTGCCAGCAGCTTGGGACTAGCGGGGGAAATGGAGACCCAGTACTTC. Residues: CASSLGLAGEMETQYF.

This clone was observed a handful of times. The chain employs TRBV7-8 and TRBJ1-5; D may be TRBD1 (5 bases). V was clipped by 1 base and J by 0 bases, with 13 bases between them. CDR1 is SGHVS and CDR2 is FQNEAQ in the germline V gene. The CDR3 is 17 amino acids. In DNA, the CDR3 is TGTGCCAGCAGCTTAGGGACATTTGGTAATAGCAATCAGCCCCAGCATTTT. Protein product: CASSLGTFGNSNQPQHF. The full variable domain, with the rest looked up from reference TRBV7-8 and TRBJ1-5, is GAGVSQSPRYKVAKRGQDVALRCDPISGHVSLFWYQQALGQGPEFLTYFQNEAQLDKSGLPSDRFFAERPEGSVSTLKIQRTQQEDSAVYLCASSLGTFGNSNQPQHFGDGTRLSIL.

This chain links TRBV9 with TRBJ1-3, with D tentatively TRBD1 (5 bases). CDR3 length equals 19 residues. Germline V gene lookup returns CDR1 SGDLS and CDR2 YYNGEE. Trimming removed 4 bases from V and 0 bases from J, with 23 bases in between. CDR3 loop: CASSPWGDITTSSGNTIYF. In DNA, the CDR3 is TGTGCCAGCAGCCCGTGGGGGGATATTACGACGTCCTCTGGAAACACCATATATTTT.

V and J are TRBV2 and TRBJ2-5, with 8 bases matching TRBD1. Unmatched junction bases numbered 5, after V lost 10 bases and J lost 4 bases. The CDR3 extends over 12 amino acids. The germline gives CDR1 SNHLY, CDR2 FYNNEI. The CDR3 protein is CAILDRAETQYF. The DNA of the CDR3 is TGTGCCATCCTGGACAGGGCAGAGACCCAGTACTTC.